The TCR beta chain described here comes from a study of T-cell memory formation after mild COVID-19. Via MiXCR, TCRdb re-called the 5' RACE reads, giving one row per CDR3 protein. This sample has just over 400,000 distinct CDR3 sequences, with 20% to 25% found just once. A few counts support this clonotype. Sequences were obtained from PBMCs or a T cell subset sorted from them (not recorded which). The receptor's source is an adult woman who had mild COVID-19 (a few samples of this study predate the infection). Cell type and time point are not known.

DNA for the CDR3: TGCAGTGCTAGAGATTTGGGGCTAGCGGCCAATGAGCAGTTCTTC. Amino acid sequence: CSARDLGLAANEQFF. The V call is TRBV20-1, the J call TRBJ2-1; 7 nucleotides match TRBD2. This CDR3 has 15 residues. V shed 0 bases and J 6 bases; nucleotides not matched to a gene: 8. Germline V gene sequence: CDR1 DFQATT, CDR2 SNEGSKA (reference sequence).